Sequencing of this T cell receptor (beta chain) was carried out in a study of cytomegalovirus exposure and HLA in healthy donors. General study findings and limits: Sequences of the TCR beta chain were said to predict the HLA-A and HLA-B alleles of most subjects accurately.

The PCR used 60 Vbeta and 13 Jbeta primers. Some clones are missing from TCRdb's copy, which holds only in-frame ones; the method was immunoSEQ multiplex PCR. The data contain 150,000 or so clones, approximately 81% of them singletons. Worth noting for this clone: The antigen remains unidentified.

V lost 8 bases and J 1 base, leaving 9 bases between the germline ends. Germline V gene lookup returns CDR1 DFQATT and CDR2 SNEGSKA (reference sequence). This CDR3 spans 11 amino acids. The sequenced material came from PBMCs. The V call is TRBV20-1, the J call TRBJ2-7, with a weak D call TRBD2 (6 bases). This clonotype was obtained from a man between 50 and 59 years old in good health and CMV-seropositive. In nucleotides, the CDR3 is TGCAGTTGGGGACTGTCCTACGAGCAGTACTTC. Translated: CSWGLSYEQYF.